This T cell receptor beta chain was found in a study of T cells after yellow fever vaccination. Study conclusions and caveats: Though weaker, the secondary response peaked faster, on day 5 versus 15.

This CDR3 region has 12 residues. CDR1 and CDR2 from the germline V gene are SGHTA and FQGNSA. V lost 5 bases to trimming and J lost 6 bases, with 8 bases between them. There are a few counts of this clonotype. Its antigen is undetermined. Template switching with 5'RACE generated the TCR cDNA and added a universal primer site and UMIs. TCRdb processed the 5' RACE reads anew with MiXCR; each CDR3 protein has one entry. The table lists approximately 550,000 distinct CDR3 sequences, roughly a fifth of them singletons, with over 11% in the top ten. Sequencing was performed on PBMCs, taken 15 days after the yellow fever booster vaccination. The rearrangement uses TRBV7-2 and TRBJ2-1; D possibly matches TRBD1 or TRBD2 (5 bases each). This TCR was recovered from a young man who received the YFV17D yellow fever vaccine. In DNA form, the CDR3 reads TGTGCCAGCAGCAAGGGGACCAATGAGCAGTTCTTC. It specifies CASSKGTNEQFF.